One and the same sample provided the 10 T cell receptor beta chains below, sequenced in a study of blood T cell repertoires in COVID-19. Some clones are missing from TCRdb's copy, which holds only in-frame ones; the method was immunoSEQ multiplex PCR. The table lists about 150,000 clones, 65% to 90% of them singletons. Sequenced input: peripheral blood. Every receptor here comes from a woman aged 55-69 years with COVID-19, enrolled during active disease.

This rearrangement joins TRBV19 to TRBJ1-5, with 9 bases identical to TRBD1. Germline V gene data show CDR1 as LNHDA and CDR2 as SQIVND (reference sequence). This CDR3 has 14 residues. The junction had 4 bases not matched to a gene; V was cut back by 5 bases and J by 5 bases. Here the CDR3 DNA reads TGTGCCAGTAGTTTCGGGACAGGGCATCAGCCCCAGCATTTT. It encodes CASSFGTGHQPQHF.

The chain carries TRBV6-5 and TRBJ2-2, with a possible D match to TRBD2 (5 bases). The CDR3 contains 14 residues. Between the trimmed V and J ends, which lost 2 bases and 3 bases, there was a span of 7 bases. CDR1 MNHEY and CDR2 SVGAGI come from the germline V gene. CDR3 protein: CASSYEGDTGELFF. The CDR3 nucleotides read TGTGCCAGCAGTTACGAGGGAGACACCGGGGAGCTGTTTTTT.

The V gene is TRBV9, the J gene TRBJ1-2; D is unclear. The CDR3 loop spans 12 amino acids. Germline CDR1 SGDLS, CDR2 YYNGEE. V was shortened by 4 bases and J by 2 bases, with 6 bases between the two germline ends. The CDR3 region is CASSYRNYGYTF. As DNA, the CDR3 is TGTGCCAGCAGCTACCGGAACTATGGCTACACCTTC.

This clone was detected a few times. The gene calls are TRBV9 and TRBJ2-7, with TRBD1 identical over 10 bases. The germline V gene encodes CDR1 SGDLS and CDR2 YYNGEE. V shed 2 bases and J 2 bases; nucleotides not matched to a gene: 7. The CDR3 spans 16 residues. The CDR3 here is CASSVDSGTGAYEQYF. Here the CDR3 DNA reads TGTGCCAGCAGCGTGGATTCCGGGACAGGGGCCTACGAGCAGTACTTC. Full variable domain (rest looked up from reference TRBV9 and TRBJ2-7): DSGVTQTPKHLITATGQRVTLRCSPRSGDLSVYWYQQSLDQGLQFLIQYYNGEERAKGNILERFSAQQFPDLHSELNLSSLELGDSALYFCASSVDSGTGAYEQYFGPGTRLTVT.

The chain is built from TRBV14 and TRBJ1-6; D is uncertain. Trimming removed 1 base at V and 9 bases at J, with 13 bases between. The CDR3 runs to 15 residues. Germline assignment: CDR1 SGHDN and CDR2 FVKESK. This CDR3 reads CASSQVASRGSPLHF. The CDR3 region has the DNA TGTGCCAGCAGCCAAGTCGCAAGCCGTGGTTCACCCCTCCACTTT. Combining the CDR3 with reference TRBV14 and TRBJ1-6 gives the whole variable domain EAGVTQFPSHSVIEKGQTVTLRCDPISGHDNLYWYRRVMGKEIKFLLHFVKESKQDESGMPNNRFLAERTGGTYSTLKVQPAELEDSGVYFCASSQVASRGSPLHFGNGTRLTVT.

The J gene is TRBJ1-3, the V gene TRBV5-4, with D possibly matching TRBD1 (6 bases). Trimming stripped 3 bases from V and 5 bases from J, with 15 bases between. Germline V gene data show CDR1 as SGHNT and CDR2 as YYREEE (reference sequence). This CDR3 is built from 15 residues. DNA of the CDR3: TGTGCCAGCAGCTCCAGGGGTAATTCTCGAAACACCATATATTTT. It codes for CASSSRGNSRNTIYF.

J is TRBJ1-3 and V is TRBV7-9; possible D gene TRBD1, 5 bases. V was clipped by 6 bases and J by 2 bases, with 11 bases between them. The CDR3 sequence is 14 residues long. The germline gives CDR1 SEHNR, CDR2 FQNEAQ (reference sequence). As DNA, the CDR3 is TGTGCCAGCAGGAAAAAGGGGACTGGAAACACCATATATTTT. Protein: CASRKKGTGNTIYF.

The genes are TRBV7-2 and TRBJ1-5; tentatively, D is TRBD1 (6 bases). The CDR3 loop spans 16 amino acids. Germline lookup yields CDR1 SGHTA and CDR2 FQGNSA. V lost 5 bases, J lost 4 bases, and 18 bases lay in between. CDR3 DNA: TGTGCCAGCAGCCCTAGTGGCACAGGGTTTAATCAGCCCCAGCATTTT. Amino acid sequence: CASSPSGTGFNQPQHF.

This sequence joins TRBV19 and TRBJ2-1, with D perhaps TRBD2 (5 bases). Germline V gene sequence: CDR1 LNHDA, CDR2 SQIVND (reference sequence). Trimming shortened V by 6 bases and J by 8 bases, and 20 bases separated the two germline ends. The CDR3 spans 15 residues. In DNA, the CDR3 is TGTGCCAGTAGCGATACTGGACTTAGCATGGATGAGCAGTTCTTC. This sequence encodes CASSDTGLSMDEQFF. Drawing the rest from reference TRBV19 and TRBJ2-1, the complete variable domain is DGGITQSPKYLFRKEGQNVTLSCEQNLNHDAMYWYRQDPGQGLRLIYYSQIVNDFQKGDIAEGYSVSREKKESFPLTVTSAQKNPTAFYLCASSDTGLSMDEQFFGPGTRLTVL.

This sequence joins TRBV7-2 and TRBJ2-1; maybe TRBD2 (7 bases). From germline, CDR1 is SGHTA and CDR2 FQGNSA. CDR3 length: 15 residues. The V gene lost 2 bases and the J gene lost 4 bases, with 12 bases spanning the gap. The CDR3 nucleotides read TGTGCCAGCAGCTTAAGGGGGGGGATGTACAATGAGCAGTTCTTC. It translates to CASSLRGGMYNEQFF. Filled out from reference TRBV7-2 and TRBJ2-1, the complete variable domain reads GAGVSQSPSNKVTEKGKDVELRCDPISGHTALYWYRQSLGQGLEFLIYFQGNSAPDKSGLPSDRFSAERTGGSVSTLTIQRTQQEDSAVYLCASSLRGGMYNEQFFGPGTRLTVL.